The clone carrying this T cell receptor beta chain was detected only a few times. Its antigen is not identified. This record comes from a study of CD8+ T cells in alopecia areata. Study summary: Each of the treated patients was given oral tofacitinib, 5 to 10 mg twice daily, for moderate-to-severe alopecia areata.

V lost 1 base, J lost 3 bases, and 12 bases lay in between. CDR1 and CDR2 (germline): SGHTA, FQGNSA. The CDR3 is 15 amino acids. Treatment reported: oral pan-JAK inhibitor, 5-10 mg twice daily. Alopecia areata patients gave lesional scalp punch biopsies and peripheral blood samples. General study findings and limits: Many expanded lesional clones stayed in scalp and blood while on tofacitinib. A single nonresponder leaves the baseline CD8+ expansion link to response uncertain.

RNA extraction was followed by reverse transcription into cDNA, which acted as the sequencing template. Method: immunoSEQ multiplex PCR; TCRdb's copy keeps in-frame clones and lacks some. The sample carries some 210,000 clones, more than 60% recorded once. Sequenced material: CD4+ T cells sorted from blood, taken around week 42, from a patient treated with tofacitinib. The TCR comes from a human donor with alopecia areata. The rearrangement uses TRBV7-2 and TRBJ1-2, with D perhaps TRBD1 (5 bases). The CDR3 sequence: CASSLVGSGDYGYTF. The CDR3, as DNA: TGTGCCAGCAGCTTAGTAGGCTCGGGGGACTATGGCTACACCTTC.